What follows is one TCR beta chain and its context. RNA transcripts yielded amplified TCR beta CDR3 regions. HTBI primers were the set used in a first-round RT-PCR of the TCR CDR3. TCRdb reanalysed the multiplex PCR reads using MiXCR and keeps one entry per CDR3 protein. There are approximately 400,000 distinct CDR3 sequences in the sample; over 13% occur only once, and approximately 29% lies in the top ten. The length of the CDR3 is 15 residues. V was clipped by 3 bases and J by 5 bases; unmatched bases: 2. Germline V gives CDR1 SGDLS, CDR2 YYNGEE. The data stem from a study of T cells in Graves' hyperthyroidism and ophthalmopathy. Pregnant or lactating patients were excluded, as were those with uncontrolled infection or other autoimmune disease.

Material for sequencing was blood. The genes are TRBV9 and TRBJ1-6; 10 bases map to TRBD1. The sequence derives from a man aged 45 to 65 with Graves' ophthalmopathy. CDR3 DNA sequence: TGTGCCAGCAGCGGACAGGGGGCGAATAATTCACCCCTCCACTTT. Its protein is CASSGQGANNSPLHF.